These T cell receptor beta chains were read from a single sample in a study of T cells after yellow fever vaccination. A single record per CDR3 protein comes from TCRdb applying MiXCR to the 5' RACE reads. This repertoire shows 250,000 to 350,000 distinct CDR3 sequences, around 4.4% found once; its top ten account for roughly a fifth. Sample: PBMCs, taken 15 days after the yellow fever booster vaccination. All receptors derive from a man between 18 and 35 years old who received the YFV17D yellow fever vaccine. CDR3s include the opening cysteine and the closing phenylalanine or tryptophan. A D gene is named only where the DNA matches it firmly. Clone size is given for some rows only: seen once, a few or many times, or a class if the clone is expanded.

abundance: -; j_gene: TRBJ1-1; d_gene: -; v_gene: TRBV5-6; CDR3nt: TGTGCCAGCAGCTTGGCTCCCGCAGGCACTGAAGCTTTCTTT; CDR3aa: CASSLAPAGTEAFF
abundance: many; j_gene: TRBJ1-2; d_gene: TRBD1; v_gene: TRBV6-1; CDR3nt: TGTGCCAGCAGACAGGGGTATGGCTACACCTTC; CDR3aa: CASRQGYGYTF
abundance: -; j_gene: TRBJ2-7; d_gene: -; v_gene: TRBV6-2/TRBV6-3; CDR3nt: TGTGCCAGCAGTTACTCGCGAGGCGTCTCCTACGAGCAGTACTTC; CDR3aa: CASSYSRGVSYEQYF
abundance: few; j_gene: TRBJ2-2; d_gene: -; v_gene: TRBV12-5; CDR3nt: TGTGCTAGTGCCCTTTTTTTAGGGCCGAACACCGGGGAGCTGTTTTTT; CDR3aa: CASALFLGPNTGELFF
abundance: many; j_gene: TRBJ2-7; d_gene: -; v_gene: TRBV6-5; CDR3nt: TGTGCCAGCAGTTACTCGGGGCAGGGAACCTACGAGCAGTACTTC; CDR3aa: CASSYSGQGTYEQYF
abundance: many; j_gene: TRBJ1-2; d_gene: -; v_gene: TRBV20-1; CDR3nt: TGCAGTGCTAGAGATCACTGCACCTTC; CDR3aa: CSARDHCTF
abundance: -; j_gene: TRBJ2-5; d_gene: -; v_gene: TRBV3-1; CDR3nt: TGTGCCAGCAGCCAAGGTTGGGGTTTACCGGGAGAGACCCAGTACTTC; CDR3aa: CASSQGWGLPGETQYF
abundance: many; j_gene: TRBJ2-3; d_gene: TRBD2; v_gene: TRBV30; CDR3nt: TGTGCCTGGAGTCGAGGACTAGCGGGGGGCACAGATACGCAGTATTTT; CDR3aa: CAWSRGLAGGTDTQYF
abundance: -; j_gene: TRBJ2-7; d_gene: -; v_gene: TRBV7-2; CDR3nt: TGTGCCAGCAACTCCGGGACAACCTACGAGCAGTACTTC; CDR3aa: CASNSGTTYEQYF
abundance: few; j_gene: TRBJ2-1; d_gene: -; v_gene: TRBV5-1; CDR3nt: TGCGCCAGCAGCTTCACCGCCTTAGGGGTAAATGAGCAGTTCTTC; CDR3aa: CASSFTALGVNEQFF
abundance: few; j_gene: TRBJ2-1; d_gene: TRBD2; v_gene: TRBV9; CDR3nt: TGTGCCAGCAGCGTATCTTTCGGCGGGGGGCAGAATGAGCAGTTCTTC; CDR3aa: CASSVSFGGGQNEQFF
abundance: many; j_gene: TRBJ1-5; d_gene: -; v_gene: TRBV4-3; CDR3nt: TGCGCCAGCAGCCAAGCCATCGGGGAAGGCAATCAGCCCCAGCATTTT; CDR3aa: CASSQAIGEGNQPQHF
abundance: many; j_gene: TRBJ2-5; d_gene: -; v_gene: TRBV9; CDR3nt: TGTGCCAGCAGCGGCACAAGGGAAGGAGAGACCCAGTACTTC; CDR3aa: CASSGTREGETQYF
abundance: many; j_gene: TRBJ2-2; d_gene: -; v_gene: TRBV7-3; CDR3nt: TGTGCCAGCAGTCAACAGCCCGGGGAGCTGTTTTTT; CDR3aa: CASSQQPGELFF
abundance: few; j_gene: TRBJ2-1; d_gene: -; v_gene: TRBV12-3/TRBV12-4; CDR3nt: TGTGCCAGCAGTTTAGGTTCATCTCTAAAGAATGAGCAGTTCTTC; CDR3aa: CASSLGSSLKNEQFF
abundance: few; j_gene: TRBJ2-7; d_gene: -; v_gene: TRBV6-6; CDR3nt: TGTGCCAGCACGCGGGACACGTCCTACGAGCAGTACTTC; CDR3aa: CASTRDTSYEQYF
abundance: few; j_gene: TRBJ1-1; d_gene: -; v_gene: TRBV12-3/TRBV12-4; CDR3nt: TGTGCCAGCAGTTCAACGACGGGGGGCTGGACTGAAGCTTTCTTT; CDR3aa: CASSSTTGGWTEAFF
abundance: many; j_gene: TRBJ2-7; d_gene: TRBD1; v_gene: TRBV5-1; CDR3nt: TGCGCCAGCAGCTTGGCCGGGACAGGGGGTAGCGAGCAGTACTTC; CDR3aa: CASSLAGTGGSEQYF
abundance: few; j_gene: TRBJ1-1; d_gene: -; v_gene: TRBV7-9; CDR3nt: TGTGCCAGCAGTAGATGGGGAGGCACTGAAGCTTTCTTT; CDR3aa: CASSRWGGTEAFF
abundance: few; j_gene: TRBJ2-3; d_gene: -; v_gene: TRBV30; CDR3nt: TGTGCCTGGAGTGTAGGGGCGAAGACAGATACGCAGTATTTT; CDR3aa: CAWSVGAKTDTQYF
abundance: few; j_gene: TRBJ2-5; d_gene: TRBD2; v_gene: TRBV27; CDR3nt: TGTGCCAGCAGTTCTCTAGCGGGGGGGCCGAGAGAGACCCAGTACTTC; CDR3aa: CASSSLAGGPRETQYF
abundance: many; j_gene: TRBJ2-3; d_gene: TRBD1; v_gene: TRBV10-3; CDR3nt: TGTGCCATCAGTTCTTTGGGACAGGGGAACGCAGATACGCAGTATTTT; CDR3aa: CAISSLGQGNADTQYF
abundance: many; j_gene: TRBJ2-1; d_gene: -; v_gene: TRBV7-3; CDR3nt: TGTGCCAGCAGCGCTAGGGTGGTAGAAGGCTACAATGAGCAGTTCTTC; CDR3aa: CASSARVVEGYNEQFF
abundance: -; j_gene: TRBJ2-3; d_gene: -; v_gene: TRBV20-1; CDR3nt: TGCAGTGCTAGAGATGTGGGCGGCGATACGCAGTATTTT; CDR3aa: CSARDVGGDTQYF
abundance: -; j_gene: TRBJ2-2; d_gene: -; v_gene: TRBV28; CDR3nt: TGTGCCACCCAGAGAGGGGGGGACACCGGGGAGCTGTTTTTT; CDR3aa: CATQRGGDTGELFF
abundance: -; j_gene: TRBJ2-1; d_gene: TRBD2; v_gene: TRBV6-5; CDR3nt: TGTGCCAGCAGTTACTCAGGGACTAGATCGCGTGAGCAGTTCTTC; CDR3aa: CASSYSGTRSREQFF
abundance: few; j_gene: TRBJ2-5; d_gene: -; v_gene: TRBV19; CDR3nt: TGTGCCAGTAGTATGACGGTTATCCAAGAGACCCAGTACTTC; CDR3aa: CASSMTVIQETQYF
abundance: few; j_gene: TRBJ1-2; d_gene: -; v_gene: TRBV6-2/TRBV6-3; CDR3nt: TGTGCCAGCAGCGATCTCCCGAGGGGTGGCTACACCTTC; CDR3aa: CASSDLPRGGYTF
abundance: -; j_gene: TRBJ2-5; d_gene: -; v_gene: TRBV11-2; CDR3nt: TGTGCCAGCAGCTCGACCTTAGGACTGCGGTACCAAGAGACCCAGTACTTC; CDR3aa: CASSSTLGLRYQETQYF
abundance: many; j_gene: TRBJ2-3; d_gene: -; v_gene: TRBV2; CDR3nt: TGTGCCAGCAGACCCGGAGTTGGAGTCCTTAGCACAGATACGCAGTATTTT; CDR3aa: CASRPGVGVLSTDTQYF
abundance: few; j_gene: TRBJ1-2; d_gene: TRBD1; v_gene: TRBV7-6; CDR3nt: TGTGCCAGCAGCTTAGTTTCTTGGGAGACAGGGAACTATGGCTACACCTTC; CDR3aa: CASSLVSWETGNYGYTF
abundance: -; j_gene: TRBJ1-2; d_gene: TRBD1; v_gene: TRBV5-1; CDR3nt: TGCGCCAGCAGCAGGACAGGGTTTGACTATGGCTACACCTTC; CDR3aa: CASSRTGFDYGYTF
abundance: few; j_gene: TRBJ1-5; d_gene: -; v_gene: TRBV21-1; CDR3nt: TGTGCCCACAGGGGGAAAAGCAATCAGCCCCAGCATTTT; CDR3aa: CAHRGKSNQPQHF
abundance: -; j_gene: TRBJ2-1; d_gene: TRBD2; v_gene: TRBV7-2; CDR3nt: TGTGCCAGCAGCTTATTTTCTTCGGCTAGCGGGGGGAACGATGAGCAGTTCTTC; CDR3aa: CASSLFSSASGGNDEQFF